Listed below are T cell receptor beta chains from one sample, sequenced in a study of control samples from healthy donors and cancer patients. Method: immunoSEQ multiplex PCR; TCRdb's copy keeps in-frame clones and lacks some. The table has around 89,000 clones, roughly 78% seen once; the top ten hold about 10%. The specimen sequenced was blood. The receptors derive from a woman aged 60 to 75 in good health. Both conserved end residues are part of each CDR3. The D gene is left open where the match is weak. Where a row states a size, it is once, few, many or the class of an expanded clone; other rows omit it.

CDR3: CASSPARTGNTEAFF
DNA: TGTGCCAGCTCACCAGCGAGGACGGGGAACACTGAAGCTTTCTTT
V: TRBV18
size: NA
D: NA
J: TRBJ1-1

CDR3: CASSIFRGLIVGEQFF
DNA: TGTGCCAGCAGCATATTCCGCGGCCTTATCGTGGGTGAGCAGTTCTTC
V: TRBV5-8
size: NA
D: NA
J: TRBJ2-1

CDR3: CASSEIAAEAFF
DNA: TGTGCCAGCAGTGAAATAGCGGCAGAAGCTTTCTTT
V: TRBV2
size: NA
D: NA
J: TRBJ1-1

CDR3: CASRIGTSGSQETQYF
DNA: TGTGCCAGCAGGATTGGGACTAGCGGGAGCCAAGAGACCCAGTACTTC
V: TRBV28
size: few
D: TRBD2
J: TRBJ2-5

CDR3: CASSPIPQGGYGYTF
DNA: TGTGCCAGTAGCCCAATTCCACAGGGGGGCTATGGCTACACCTTC
V: TRBV19
size: NA
D: TRBD1
J: TRBJ1-2

CDR3: CASSHILTSGINTGELFF
DNA: TGTGCCAGCAGCCATATTTTGACTAGCGGGATTAACACCGGGGAGCTGTTTTTT
V: TRBV3-1/TRBV3-2
size: NA
D: TRBD2
J: TRBJ2-2

CDR3: CASSIPDGEQFF
DNA: TGTGCCAGTAGTATACCGGACGGTGAGCAGTTCTTC
V: TRBV19
size: NA
D: NA
J: TRBJ2-1

CDR3: CASSQGAQLNQPQHF
DNA: TGCGCCAGCAGCCAAGGCGCTCAGCTCAATCAGCCCCAGCATTTT
V: TRBV4-1
size: NA
D: NA
J: TRBJ1-5

CDR3: CASSISGGPTDTQYF
DNA: TGTGCCAGTAGTATATCAGGGGGCCCCACAGATACGCAGTATTTT
V: TRBV19
size: NA
D: TRBD1
J: TRBJ2-3

CDR3: CASSKPARGGSGELFF
DNA: TGTGCCAGTAGTAAGCCCGCCAGGGGGGGATCCGGGGAGCTGTTTTTT
V: TRBV19
size: NA
D: NA
J: TRBJ2-2

CDR3: CASKSGQGYSNQPQHF
DNA: TGTGCCAGCAAATCAGGACAGGGGTATAGCAATCAGCCCCAGCATTTT
V: TRBV2
size: NA
D: TRBD1
J: TRBJ1-5

CDR3: CSVGGGNQPQHF
DNA: TGCAGCGTTGGGGGCGGCAATCAGCCCCAGCATTTT
V: TRBV29-1
size: NA
D: NA
J: TRBJ1-5

CDR3: CASSLRGDNEQFF
DNA: TGTGCCAGCAGTTTACGGGGGGACAATGAGCAGTTCTTC
V: TRBV12-3/TRBV12-4
size: NA
D: TRBD2
J: TRBJ2-1

CDR3: CASSVQGRGDTQYF
DNA: TGCGCCAGCAGTGTACAGGGGCGCGGCGATACGCAGTATTTT
V: TRBV10-1
size: NA
D: TRBD1
J: TRBJ2-3

CDR3: CASTGTGELFF
DNA: TGTGCCAGCACAGGCACCGGGGAGCTGTTTTTT
V: TRBV3-1/TRBV3-2
size: NA
D: NA
J: TRBJ2-2

CDR3: CATSSWRYGYTF
DNA: TGTGCCACCAGCAGTTGGAGATATGGCTACACCTTC
V: TRBV15
size: NA
D: NA
J: TRBJ1-2

CDR3: CASSQAQGARVGELFF
DNA: TGCGCCAGCAGCCAAGCCCAGGGGGCGAGGGTCGGGGAGCTGTTTTTT
V: TRBV4-1
size: NA
D: TRBD1
J: TRBJ2-2

CDR3: CASSPQGRDTGELFF
DNA: TGTGCCAGCTCACCACAGGGGAGAGACACCGGGGAGCTGTTTTTT
V: TRBV18
size: NA
D: NA
J: TRBJ2-2

CDR3: CASSPPPVYNEQFF
DNA: TGTGCCAGCTCACCACCCCCGGTTTACAATGAGCAGTTCTTC
V: TRBV18
size: NA
D: NA
J: TRBJ2-1

CDR3: CASSSLRGGNTIYF
DNA: TGTGCCAGCAGTTCCTTGCGGGGAGGAAACACCATATATTTT
V: TRBV27
size: NA
D: NA
J: TRBJ1-3

CDR3: CASSLRGARGELFF
DNA: TGTGCCAGCAGCCTCCGCGGGGCGCGAGGGGAGCTGTTTTTT
V: TRBV7-2
size: few
D: NA
J: TRBJ2-2

CDR3: CASLSGQGYTGELFF
DNA: TGCGCCAGCCTCTCGGGACAGGGCTACACCGGGGAGCTGTTTTTT
V: TRBV5-1
size: NA
D: TRBD1
J: TRBJ2-2

CDR3: CASSLSGFEQYF
DNA: TGTGCCAGCAGCTTAAGTGGGTTCGAGCAGTACTTC
V: TRBV7-2
size: few
D: NA
J: TRBJ2-7

CDR3: CAIRGGQGENQPQHF
DNA: TGTGCCATCAGGGGGGGGCAGGGAGAAAATCAGCCCCAGCATTTT
V: TRBV10-3
size: NA
D: NA
J: TRBJ1-5

CDR3: CASSLFGATDQFYGYTF
DNA: TGTGCCAGCAGTTTATTCGGGGCGACAGACCAGTTCTATGGCTACACCTTC
V: TRBV28
size: NA
D: NA
J: TRBJ1-2

CDR3: CASTRPPGTGGRGSSYEQYF
DNA: TGTGCCAGTACCCGGCCCCCCGGGACAGGGGGTAGGGGGAGCTCCTACGAGCAGTACTTC
V: TRBV19
size: NA
D: TRBD1
J: TRBJ2-7

CDR3: CASTPIGWRGVTDTQYF
DNA: TGTGCCAGCACTCCCATCGGTTGGCGGGGGGTCACAGATACGCAGTATTTT
V: TRBV9
size: NA
D: TRBD2
J: TRBJ2-3

CDR3: CASSPGTRVQPQHF
DNA: TGTGCCAGCAGTCCAGGGACACGCGTTCAGCCCCAGCATTTT
V: TRBV28
size: NA
D: NA
J: TRBJ1-5

CDR3: CASSQDDIGFRLGWDTSSYEQYF
DNA: TGTGCCAGCAGCCAAGATGATATTGGGTTTCGCTTAGGATGGGACACGAGCTCCTACGAGCAGTACTTC
V: TRBV3-1/TRBV3-2
size: NA
D: NA
J: TRBJ2-7

CDR3: CASTRTSGSVYEQYF
DNA: TGTGCCAGCACGAGGACTAGCGGGAGCGTTTACGAGCAGTACTTC
V: TRBV27
size: NA
D: TRBD2
J: TRBJ2-7

CDR3: CASSLEASGRPTDTQYF
DNA: TGTGCCAGCAGCTTAGAGGCTAGCGGGAGGCCCACAGATACGCAGTATTTT
V: TRBV11-2
size: NA
D: TRBD2
J: TRBJ2-3

CDR3: CASSFLVQGNTQYF
DNA: TGTGCCAGCAGCTTCCTAGTCCAGGGAAATACGCAGTATTTT
V: TRBV11-2
size: NA
D: NA
J: TRBJ2-3

CDR3: CASRPGPKDNEQFF
DNA: TGTGCCAGCAGACCGGGACCCAAAGACAATGAGCAGTTCTTC
V: TRBV28
size: NA
D: NA
J: TRBJ2-1

CDR3: CSVRTGTGAQETQYF
DNA: TGCAGCGTTCGTACCGGGACAGGGGCACAAGAGACCCAGTACTTC
V: TRBV29-1
size: NA
D: TRBD1
J: TRBJ2-5

CDR3: CASSEQAPNYGYTF
DNA: TGCGCCAGCAGTGAGCAAGCCCCAAACTATGGCTACACCTTC
V: TRBV10-2
size: NA
D: NA
J: TRBJ1-2

CDR3: CASSATPAIYEQYF
DNA: TGTGCCAGCAGTGCGACTCCGGCTATCTACGAGCAGTACTTC
V: TRBV2
size: NA
D: NA
J: TRBJ2-7

CDR3: CASSLTLQGEQFF
DNA: TGCGCCAGCAGCTTAACTTTGCAGGGTGAGCAGTTCTTC
V: TRBV5-1
size: NA
D: NA
J: TRBJ2-1

CDR3: CASSPERERTDTQYF
DNA: TGTGCCAGCAGCCCGGAGCGGGAGAGGACAGATACGCAGTATTTT
V: TRBV14
size: NA
D: TRBD2
J: TRBJ2-3

CDR3: CASSLGGLQGGETQYF
DNA: TGCGCCAGCAGCTTGGGTGGACTACAAGGGGGAGAGACCCAGTACTTC
V: TRBV5-1
size: NA
D: NA
J: TRBJ2-5

CDR3: CASSLGYLSGYNEQFF
DNA: TGTGCCAGCAGCTTAGGCTACCTTAGCGGATACAATGAGCAGTTCTTC
V: TRBV7-9
size: NA
D: NA
J: TRBJ2-1

CDR3: CATSDLVSGGYTF
DNA: TGTGCCACCAGTGATTTGGTCAGTGGGGGCTACACCTTC
V: TRBV24-1
size: NA
D: NA
J: TRBJ1-2

CDR3: CASSDGPSGNTIYF
DNA: TGTGCCAGCAGCGATGGCCCCTCTGGAAACACCATATATTTT
V: TRBV9
size: NA
D: NA
J: TRBJ1-3

CDR3: CASSQLGGEQYF
DNA: TGTGCCAGCAGCCAACTAGGGGGGGAACAGTACTTC
V: TRBV3-1/TRBV3-2
size: NA
D: NA
J: TRBJ2-7

CDR3: CASTSRRYGYTF
DNA: TGTGCCAGCACCTCACGACGCTATGGCTACACCTTC
V: TRBV28
size: once
D: NA
J: TRBJ1-2

CDR3: CASSLDVNTEAFF
DNA: TGTGCCAGCAGCTTGGATGTGAACACTGAAGCTTTCTTT
V: TRBV5-8
size: NA
D: NA
J: TRBJ1-1

CDR3: CSALTQGNQPQHF
DNA: TGCAGCGCCCTAACGCAGGGTAATCAGCCCCAGCATTTT
V: TRBV29-1
size: few
D: NA
J: TRBJ1-5

CDR3: CASSPVGNNEQFF
DNA: TGTGCCAGCAGCCCGGTAGGGAACAATGAGCAGTTCTTC
V: TRBV5-4
size: few
D: NA
J: TRBJ2-1

CDR3: CASTDRLSSYNEQFF
DNA: TGTGCCAGCACCGACAGGCTAAGCTCCTACAATGAGCAGTTCTTC
V: TRBV6-5
size: NA
D: NA
J: TRBJ2-1

CDR3: CASSPVGISYEQYF
DNA: TGTGCCAGCAGCCCGGTCGGGATCTCCTACGAGCAGTACTTC
V: TRBV14
size: NA
D: NA
J: TRBJ2-7

CDR3: CASSFLVGKPSDTQYF
DNA: TGTGCCAGCAGCTTCCTCGTGGGCAAGCCCTCAGATACGCAGTATTTT
V: TRBV7-9
size: NA
D: NA
J: TRBJ2-3

CDR3: CASSEMRSNSYEQYF
DNA: TGTGCCAGCAGTGAAATGAGGAGTAACTCCTACGAGCAGTACTTC
V: TRBV6-1
size: NA
D: NA
J: TRBJ2-7

CDR3: CASSAAYGYTF
DNA: TGTGCCAGCAGTGCGGCCTATGGCTACACCTTC
V: TRBV2
size: NA
D: NA
J: TRBJ1-2